The sequence of this T cell receptor beta chain was determined in a study of cytomegalovirus exposure and HLA in healthy donors. It was with 60 Vbeta and 13 Jbeta primers that the PCR ran. Clones were read by immunoSEQ multiplex PCR, and TCRdb kept only the in-frame ones, dropping some. The sample consists of around 150,000 clones, roughly 80% of them appearing once. Whole-study results and caveats: High sensitivity and specificity were reportedly achieved when the classifier diagnosed cytomegalovirus status. With later analysis, a missense DCLRE1C variant became linked to TCR beta V- and J-gene trimming.

Of note for this clone: Its target is unknown.

Healthy bone marrow donors made up the cohort. V lost 8 bases to trimming and J lost 2 bases; unmatched junction nucleotides: 3. This CDR3 is built from 12 residues. Germline CDR1 and CDR2: SNHLY and FYNNEI. The TCR originated in a male donor in good health and CMV-seronegative. The V call is TRBV2, the J call TRBJ2-7; TRBD2 matches 7 bases. Sequencing input: PBMCs. CDR3 amino acids: CASGSGTYEQYF. In nucleotides, the CDR3 is TGTGCCAGCGGCAGCGGGACCTACGAGCAGTACTTC.